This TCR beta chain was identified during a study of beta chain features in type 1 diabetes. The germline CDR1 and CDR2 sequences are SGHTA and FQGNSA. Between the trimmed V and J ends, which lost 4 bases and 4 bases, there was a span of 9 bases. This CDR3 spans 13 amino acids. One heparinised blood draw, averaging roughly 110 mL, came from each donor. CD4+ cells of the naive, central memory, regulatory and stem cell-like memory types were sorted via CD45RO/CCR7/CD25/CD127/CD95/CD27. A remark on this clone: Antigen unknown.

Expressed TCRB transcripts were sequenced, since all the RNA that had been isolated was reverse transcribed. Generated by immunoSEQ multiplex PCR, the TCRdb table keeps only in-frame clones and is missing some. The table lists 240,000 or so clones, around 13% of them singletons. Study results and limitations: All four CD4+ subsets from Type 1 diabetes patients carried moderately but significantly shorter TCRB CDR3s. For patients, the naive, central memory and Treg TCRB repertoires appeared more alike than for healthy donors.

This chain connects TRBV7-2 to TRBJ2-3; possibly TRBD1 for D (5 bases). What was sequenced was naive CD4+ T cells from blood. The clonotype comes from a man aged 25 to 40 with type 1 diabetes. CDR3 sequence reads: CASSSARADTQYF. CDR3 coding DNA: TGTGCCAGCAGCTCAGCCAGGGCAGATACGCAGTATTTT. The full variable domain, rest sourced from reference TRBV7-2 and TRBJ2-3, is GAGVSQSPSNKVTEKGKDVELRCDPISGHTALYWYRQSLGQGLEFLIYFQGNSAPDKSGLPSDRFSAERTGGSVSTLTIQRTQQEDSAVYLCASSSARADTQYFGPGTRLTVL.